The table lists the clone carrying this T cell receptor beta chain with a few counts. This record comes from a study of human T cells and chemical hapten exposure. Study background: The variation in per-sample TCR yields arose mainly from small differences in pooled library volumes.

The library tagged individual cDNA molecules with unique molecular identifiers. Original methodology: Counts of TCRs in each sample centred on a median of around 92,000 and extended from approximately 25,000 to 650,000. Via MiXCR, TCRdb re-called the RACE reads, giving one row per CDR3 protein. The V and J calls come from TCRdb's annotation, not from the publication. The top ten clones hold 2.9% of a sample with 85,000 to 95,000 distinct CDR3 sequences, just under 9% of them seen once. Time point described: healthy volunteer bleed at 2 weeks. The authors extracted total RNA from unfractionated whole blood. The receptor's source is a female donor in good health. Some clones in this sample may be carry-over from other donors' samples. Sequenced: whole blood.

The CDR3 coding sequence is TGTGCCAGCAGCGGGACAGGGAGCGGCTATGAGCAGTTCTTC. The encoded protein is CASSGTGSGYEQFF. V gene TRBV2 combines with J gene TRBJ2-1; 9 positions agree with TRBD1. The CDR3 is made up of 14 amino acids. The V gene end was trimmed by 6 bases and the J gene end by 8 bases; junction bases not matched to a gene: 8. Germline CDR1 and CDR2: SNHLY and FYNNEI.